These 28 T cell receptor beta chains originate from one sample sequenced in a study of blood T cell repertoires in COVID-19. Sequencing was performed with immunoSEQ multiplex PCR; in TCRdb, only in-frame clones are kept and a portion is missing. The sample holds some 100,000 clones, about 80% seen once. What was sequenced was peripheral blood. The receptors originated from a woman in her 70s with acute or convalescent COVID-19.

This chain joins TRBV30 and TRBJ1-2; 7 bases map to TRBD1. V shed 4 bases and J 8 bases; nucleotides not matched to a gene: 10. Germline CDR1 GTSNPN, CDR2 SVGIG (reference sequence). The CDR3 runs to 13 residues. In nucleotides, the CDR3 is TGTGCCTGGACCAAGCCCGACAGGGCGGGCTACACCTTC. It is translated as CAWTKPDRAGYTF.

The gene calls are TRBV27 and TRBJ1-2; D is possibly TRBD1 (5 bases). V lost 5 bases and J 7 bases, leaving 17 bases between the germline ends. Germline V gene data show CDR1 as MNHEY and CDR2 as SMNVEV (reference sequence). The CDR3 runs to 14 residues. In nucleotides, the CDR3 is TGTGCCAGCAGTCCGGGTGGGGGGTTGGGTGGCTACACCTTC. Translation: CASSPGGGLGGYTF.

J is TRBJ1-3 and V is TRBV5-1, with TRBD1 matching over 8 bases. Germline V CDR1 and CDR2: SGHRS, YFSETQ. This CDR3 is 15 amino acids long. Trimming removed 4 bases from V and 8 bases from J; junction bases left unmatched: 11. The CDR3 DNA reads TGCGCCAGCAGCCCGGGGACAGGCCCACCGGACACCATATATTTT. Translation: CASSPGTGPPDTIYF.

The chain links TRBV18 to TRBJ1-2, with TRBD1 matching 11 bases. Looked up from germline, CDR1 is KGHSH and CDR2 is LQKENI. The V gene end was trimmed by 4 bases and the J gene end by 7 bases; junction bases not matched to a gene: 8. CDR3 length: 15 amino acids. The CDR3 loop is CASSRAGTGGSGYTF. In nucleotides, the CDR3 is TGTGCCAGCTCACGAGCCGGGACAGGGGGGTCTGGCTACACCTTC.

The chain employs TRBV7-3 and TRBJ2-3; TRBD1 might be the D (6 bases). Trimming cost V 2 bases and J 1 base, with 10 bases left between them. Germline CDR1 is SGHTA and CDR2 is FQGTGA. The CDR3 has 15 residues. The CDR3 region has the DNA TGTGCCAGCAGCTTACAAGGGGGACGCACAGATACGCAGTATTTT. Protein product: CASSLQGGRTDTQYF.

The chain joins TRBV14 to TRBJ2-2; D might be TRBD1 (6 bases). In germline, CDR1 is SGHDN, CDR2 FVKESK. Trimming cost V 0 bases and J 5 bases, with 10 bases left between them. CDR3 length: 15 residues. The chain's CDR3 is CASSQDSGATGELFF. The CDR3, as DNA: TGTGCCAGCAGCCAAGACTCAGGGGCTACCGGGGAGCTGTTTTTT.

In its sample, this clone is medium-sized (0.01 to 0.1%). The CDR3 reads CSATGGDLDEQFF. DNA for the CDR3: TGCAGCGCTACAGGGGGCGATCTGGATGAGCAGTTCTTC. The chain is built from TRBV29-1 and TRBJ2-1; 9 nucleotides align to TRBD1. The CDR3 is 13 amino acids. Germline CDR1 and CDR2: SQVTM and ANQGSEA. The V and J ends lost 7 bases and 8 bases, in that order; junction bases with no gene match: 9.

This clone was detected a few times. The chain is built from TRBV19 and TRBJ1-4; TRBD1 matches 7 bases. The CDR3 spans 15 residues. Germline trimming cut 6 bases from V and 5 bases from J; bases unmatched to any gene: 9. The germline gives CDR1 LNHDA, CDR2 SQIVND (reference sequence). In DNA, the CDR3 is TGTGCCAGTAGCTCCCGGGACAGCCCGAATGAAAAACTGTTTTTT. Amino acid sequence: CASSSRDSPNEKLFF.

The V call is TRBV5-4, the J call TRBJ1-4; 7 nucleotides line up with TRBD1. Germline trimming cut 4 bases from V and 8 bases from J; bases unmatched to any gene: 8. Germline loops: CDR1 SGHNT, CDR2 YYREEE (reference sequence). This CDR3 has 14 residues. The CDR3 protein is CASSIAGGEEKLFF. The CDR3 bases are TGTGCCAGCAGCATCGCAGGGGGTGAGGAAAAACTGTTTTTT.

This chain joins TRBV11-2 and TRBJ1-3; D is undetermined. CDR3 length equals 17 residues. The V end was cut by 6 bases, the J end by 0 bases, with 18 bases between. Germline values: CDR1 SGHAT, CDR2 FQNNGV. The CDR3: CASSQPDGEHSGNTIYF. In DNA, the CDR3 is TGTGCCAGCAGTCAACCGGACGGGGAGCACTCTGGAAACACCATATATTTT.

The rearrangement uses TRBV19 and TRBJ1-4; no definite D call. Trimming shortened V by 1 base and J by 8 bases, and 8 bases separated the two germline ends. Per germline, CDR1 LNHDA and CDR2 SQIVND (reference sequence). The CDR3 runs 13 residues. CDR3 region: CASSIASGEKLFF. The CDR3 DNA reads as TGTGCCAGTAGTATAGCCTCAGGAGAAAAACTGTTTTTT.

The J gene is TRBJ2-1, the V gene TRBV5-1; 11 bases agree with TRBD2. The V gene's germline CDR1 is SGHRS and CDR2 YFSETQ. The CDR3 is made up of 14 amino acids. V lost 2 bases and J lost 9; bases outside the gene matches: 4. CDR3: CASSFSGGASEQFF. The CDR3 bases are TGCGCCAGCAGCTTTAGCGGGGGGGCCTCTGAGCAGTTCTTC.

This sequence joins TRBV4-1 and TRBJ1-4; D remains unclear. CDR3 length: 16 residues. V was pared by 0 bases and J by 4 bases, with 12 bases between. The germline V gene encodes CDR1 MGHRA and CDR2 YSYEKL. Here the CDR3 reads CASSQERGLGNEKLFF. CDR3 coding DNA: TGCGCCAGCAGCCAAGAGCGAGGACTCGGTAATGAAAAACTGTTTTTT.

This chain connects TRBV6-5 to TRBJ2-1; possible D gene TRBD2, 6 bases. Germline V gene lookup returns CDR1 MNHEY and CDR2 SVGAGI. V lost 8 bases, J lost 8 bases, and 19 bases lay in between. This CDR3 spans 14 amino acids. In nucleotides, the CDR3 is TGTGCCAGCTGCAACCCGACTAGTCTCTATGAGCAGTTCTTC. Translating gives CASCNPTSLYEQFF.

The chain couples TRBV7-3 to TRBJ2-2, with D maybe TRBD1 (6 bases). Germline CDR1 is SGHTA and CDR2 is FQGTGA. The CDR3 covers 15 residues. V dropped 1 base and J dropped 1 base, with 7 bases sitting between them. The DNA of the CDR3 is TGTGCCAGCAGCTTAATGGGACAGAACACCGGGGAGCTGTTTTTT. Amino acid sequence: CASSLMGQNTGELFF. Using reference TRBV7-3 and TRBJ2-2 for the parts outside the CDR3, the full variable domain is GAGVSQTPSNKVTEKGKYVELRCDPISGHTALYWYRQSLGQGPEFLIYFQGTGAADDSGLPNDRFFAVRPEGSVSTLKIQRTERGDSAVYLCASSLMGQNTGELFFGEGSRLTVL.

The V gene is TRBV18, the J gene TRBJ1-1; D may be TRBD1 (5 bases). Germline CDR1 and CDR2: KGHSH and LQKENI. This CDR3 comprises 14 residues. Between the trimmed V and J ends, which lost 6 bases and 0 bases, there was a span of 11 bases. Written as DNA, the CDR3 is TGTGCCAGCTCGAGTACAGGACTGAACACTGAAGCTTTCTTT. Encoded protein: CASSSTGLNTEAFF.

This chain connects TRBV3-1 (or the pseudogene TRBV3-2) to TRBJ2-7, with 10 bases matching TRBD1. CDR1 and CDR2 (germline): LGHDT, YNNKEL (reference sequence). Trimming at V came to 4 bases and at J to 3 bases, leaving 6 bases not matched to a gene. This CDR3 has 15 residues. This CDR3 is CASSRDRGRDYEQYF. CDR3 DNA sequence: TGTGCCAGCAGCCGCGACAGGGGGCGAGACTACGAGCAGTACTTC.

V is TRBV28 and J is TRBJ2-7; no definite D call. Per germline, CDR1 MDHEN and CDR2 SYDVKM. The CDR3 runs 13 residues. V dropped 1 base and J dropped 2 bases, with 6 bases sitting between them. The CDR3, as DNA: TGTGCCAGCAGTTTATCTGCAGCCTACGAGCAGTACGTC. It specifies CASSLSAAYEQYV.

V and J are TRBV25-1 and TRBJ2-7, with 7 nucleotides matching TRBD1. Germline V gene lookup returns CDR1 MGHDK and CDR2 SYGVNS. This CDR3 comprises 12 residues. Unmatched junction bases numbered 5, after V lost 5 bases and J lost 7 bases. CDR3 sequence (DNA): TGTGCCAGCAGTATGACAGGGTGGGAGCAGTACTTC. Protein: CASSMTGWEQYF.

The V and J genes are TRBV24-1 and TRBJ2-1; D is unresolved. The V gene's germline CDR1 is KGHDR and CDR2 SFDVKD. The CDR3 has 12 residues. Trimming removed 8 bases from V and 7 bases from J, with 11 bases in between. This CDR3 reads CATTGYGNEQFF. In DNA, the CDR3 is TGTGCCACCACCGGGTACGGGAATGAGCAGTTCTTC.

The chain has TRBV27 and TRBJ1-6; D is unclear. The CDR3 totals 14 residues. Trimming took off 3 bases at V and 10 bases at J, with 13 bases between the two ends. Germline CDR1 reads MNHEY; CDR2 reads SMNVEV (reference sequence). The CDR3 protein is CASSLAKIISPLHF. For the CDR3, the DNA is TGTGCCAGCAGTTTGGCAAAAATAATCTCACCCCTCCACTTT.

The chain carries TRBV6-5 and TRBJ2-1; the D gene is possibly TRBD2 (6 bases). The germline V gene has CDR1 MNHEY and CDR2 SVGAGI. V shed 6 bases and J shed 4 bases, with 10 bases lying between them. The CDR3 contains 13 residues. The chain's CDR3 is CASRRGTYNEQFF. Written as DNA, the CDR3 is TGTGCCAGCAGACGGGGGACTTACAATGAGCAGTTCTTC.

The chain uses TRBV19 and TRBJ2-2; weak D call: TRBD2 (6 bases). With 7 bases removed from V and 4 bases from J, the gap between germline ends came to 25 bases. The CDR3 is 18 amino acids. Germline-derived CDR1 and CDR2 are LNHDA and SQIVND (reference sequence). CDR3: CASKGSFGSQGGTGELFF. CDR3 sequence (DNA): TGTGCCAGTAAGGGGAGCTTCGGGTCGCAGGGAGGCACCGGGGAGCTGTTTTTT.

V gene TRBV7-9 combines with J gene TRBJ1-2, with D perhaps TRBD1 (5 bases). The CDR3 extends over 13 amino acids. V was clipped by 3 bases and J by 8 bases, with 13 bases between them. In germline, CDR1 is SEHNR, CDR2 FQNEAQ (reference sequence). The CDR3 coding sequence is TGTGCCAGCAGCTTGACGGAGGGGCGCGGCTACACCTTC. Residues: CASSLTEGRGYTF.

The chain employs TRBV6-5 and TRBJ1-6; the match to TRBD1 covers 9 bases. Germline CDR1 MNHEY, CDR2 SVGAGI. This CDR3 comprises 14 residues. The V gene end was trimmed by 7 bases and the J gene end by 7 bases; junction bases not matched to a gene: 5. DNA of the CDR3: TGTGCCAGCAATCTGGGACAGGGAAATTCACCCCTCCACTTT. It codes for CASNLGQGNSPLHF.

The V and J genes are TRBV12-3 or TRBV12-4 and TRBJ2-4; no reliable D call. This CDR3 contains 11 residues. Between the trimmed V and J ends, which lost 3 bases and 6 bases, there was a span of 3 bases. CDR3 DNA: TGTGCCAGCAGTTTTAGAAACATTCAGTACTTC. Amino acid sequence: CASSFRNIQYF.

The chain couples TRBV18 to TRBJ1-1; D is undetermined. Germline V CDR1 and CDR2: KGHSH, LQKENI. The CDR3 extends over 14 amino acids. Deletions cut 2 bases from V and 0 bases from J, with 7 bases between. As DNA, the CDR3 is TGTGCCAGCTCACCAGGGAGATTGAACACTGAAGCTTTCTTT. Its protein is CASSPGRLNTEAFF.

The rearrangement links TRBV19 to TRBJ1-2; possible D gene TRBD1, 6 bases. Trimming removed 7 bases from V and 5 bases from J, with 14 bases in between. The CDR3 length is 13 residues. Per the germline V gene, CDR1 is LNHDA and CDR2 is SQIVND (reference sequence). The CDR3 protein is CASTSGQFYGYTF. The CDR3 nucleotides read TGTGCCAGTACGTCAGGACAGTTTTATGGCTACACCTTC.